This TCR beta chain was sequenced for a study of neurological immune-mediated disorders. TCRdb ran MiXCR on the 5' RACE reads and lists one entry per CDR3 protein. Here the sample spans about 50,000 distinct CDR3 sequences, about 2% being singletons. This clonotype was counted ten times or more. Germline values: CDR1 DFQATT, CDR2 SNEGSKA (reference sequence). V was cut by 3 bases and J by 11 bases, with 23 bases left in between. This CDR3 is built from 16 residues. Sequenced input: PBMCs. This sequence originates from a woman aged 40 to 49 with multiple sclerosis. The chain is built from TRBV20-1 and TRBJ1-6, with D possibly TRBD1 on 5 matching bases. CDR3 DNA: TGCAGTGCTAGGACCACACGCAGGGAGGAAAGGGCACCCCTCCACTTT. It codes for CSARTTRREERAPLHF.